This note documents a single T cell receptor beta chain sequence. Its antigen is not identified. Per germline, CDR1 SEHNR and CDR2 FQNEAQ (reference sequence). V was trimmed by 4 bases and J by 2 bases, leaving 17 bases between them. The CDR3 totals 16 residues. These data come from a study of shared clonotypes between healthy human individuals. Study as a whole: There were three CD4 naive, three CD4 memory, two CD8 naive and one CD8 memory plates per donor.

In the study's own analysis: Filtering differed for immunoSEQ, which gave only junction sequences without quality scores. Produced via immunoSEQ multiplex PCR; TCRdb's table is partial and in-frame only. D and trimming were read from the DNA, whereas the V and J calls and clone size are those reported in that table. The data contain about 1 million clones, under 80% of them singletons. The study, taken as a whole, reports: Rarefaction curves obtained for sorted subsets showed sequencing incomplete despite large depth. Larger estimated richness was generally seen in naive subsets than in memory subsets.

Sequencing was performed on memory CD4+ T cells sorted from blood. Stated subset: CD45RA-negative fraction. The V gene is TRBV7-9, the J gene TRBJ2-5, with TRBD1 as a possible D gene (6 bases). This receptor was taken from a man aged 18 to 29 in good health. The CDR3: CASSSYRNRAQETQYF. The CDR3 nucleotides read TGTGCCAGCAGCTCCTACCGAAACAGGGCGCAAGAGACCCAGTACTTC. The variable domain in full, with the rest retrieved from reference TRBV7-9 and TRBJ2-5, is DTGVSQNPRHKITKRGQNVTFRCDPISEHNRLYWYRQTLGQGPEFLTYFQNEAQLEKSRLLSDRFSAERPKGSFSTLEIQRTEQGDSAMYLCASSSYRNRAQETQYFGPGTRLLVL.